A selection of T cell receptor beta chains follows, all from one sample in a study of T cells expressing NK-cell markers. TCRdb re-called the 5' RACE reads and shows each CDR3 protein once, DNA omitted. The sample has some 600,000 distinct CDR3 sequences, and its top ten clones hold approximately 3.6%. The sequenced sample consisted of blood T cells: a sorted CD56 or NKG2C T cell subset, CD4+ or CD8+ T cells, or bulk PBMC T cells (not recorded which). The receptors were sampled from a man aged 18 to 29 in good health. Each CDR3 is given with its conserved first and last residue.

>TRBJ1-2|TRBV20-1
CSAIISPGYTF
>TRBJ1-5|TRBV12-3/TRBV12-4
CASSKTGLSNQPQHF
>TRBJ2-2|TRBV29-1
CSVRTRLDISGELFF
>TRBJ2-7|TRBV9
CASSVGGTGGQYF
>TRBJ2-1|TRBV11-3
CASSLGEIASEQFF
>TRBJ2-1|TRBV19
CASSPGLAGGYLYNEQFF
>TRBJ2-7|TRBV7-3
CASSLTSGVSYEQYF
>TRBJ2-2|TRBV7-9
CASRGFIGTANTGELFF
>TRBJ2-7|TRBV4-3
CASSATSGGGYEQYF
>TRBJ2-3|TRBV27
CASNSGRPRDTQYF
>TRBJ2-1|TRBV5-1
CASSLAVSPGQGHEQFF
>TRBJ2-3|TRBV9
CASSSRAGGSREAQYF
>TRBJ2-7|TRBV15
CATSRARGLDEQYF
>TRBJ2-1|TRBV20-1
CSASVGGFVGNEQFF
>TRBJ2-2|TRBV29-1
CSVTGTSGKHGELFF
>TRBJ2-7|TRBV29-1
CSVGRDWRDYEQYF
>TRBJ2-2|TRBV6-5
CASSYGTSGRQNTGELFF
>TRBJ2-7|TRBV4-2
CASSQVPSGEAGNNYEQYF
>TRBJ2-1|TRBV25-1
CASSESGTFGSEQFF
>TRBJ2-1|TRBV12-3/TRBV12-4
CASSLIALTLGEQFF
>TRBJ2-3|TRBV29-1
CSVEDPDRGFTDTQYF
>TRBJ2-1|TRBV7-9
CASSRRGSRHNEQFF
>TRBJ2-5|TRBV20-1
CSANDRARVRETQYF
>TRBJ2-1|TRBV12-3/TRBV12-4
CASTSGGPKNEQFF
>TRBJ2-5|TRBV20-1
CSASLAGGGGETQYF
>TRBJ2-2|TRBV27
CASSTGLAEGANTGELFF
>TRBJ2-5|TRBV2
CASRGTSGSQETQYF
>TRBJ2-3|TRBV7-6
CASSLDRETTQYF
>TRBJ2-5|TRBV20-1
CSARDGTSGPRETQYF
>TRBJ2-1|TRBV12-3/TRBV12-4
CASNTAYNEQFF
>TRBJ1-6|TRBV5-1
CASSLDREALHF
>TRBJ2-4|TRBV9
CASSGDWIKNIQYF
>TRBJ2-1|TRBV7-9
CASSRVTFPREQFF
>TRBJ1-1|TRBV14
CASSPWQGAGEAFF
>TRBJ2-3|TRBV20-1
CSARDIRLAGKTDTQYF
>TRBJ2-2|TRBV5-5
CASRRDGLNTGELFF
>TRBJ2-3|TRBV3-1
CASSQDRGPGDTQYF
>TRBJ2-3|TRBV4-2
CASSQEGTRGITDTQYF
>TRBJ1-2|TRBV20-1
CSAFAPGQNYGYTF
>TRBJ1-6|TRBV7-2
CASSRDWINSPLHF